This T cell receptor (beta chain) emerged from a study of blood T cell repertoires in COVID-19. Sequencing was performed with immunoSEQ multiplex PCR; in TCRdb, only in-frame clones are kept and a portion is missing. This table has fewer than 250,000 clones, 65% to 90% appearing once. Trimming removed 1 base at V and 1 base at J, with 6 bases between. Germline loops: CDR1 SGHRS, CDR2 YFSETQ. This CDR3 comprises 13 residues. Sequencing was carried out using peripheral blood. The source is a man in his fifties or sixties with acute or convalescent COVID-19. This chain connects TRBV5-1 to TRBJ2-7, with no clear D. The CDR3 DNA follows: TGCGCCAGCAGCTTGTCGGTATCCTACGAGCAGTACTTC. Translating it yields CASSLSVSYEQYF.